This passage covers 29 T cell receptor beta chains from one sample sequenced in a study of OX40 agonist ivuxolimab in advanced cancers. Repertoires were generated with immunoSEQ multiplex PCR, while TCRdb's copy carries only in-frame clones and drops some. In the table there are 50,000 to 65,000 clones, over 70% of which are singletons. The source material was CD4+ or CD8+ T cells sorted from blood, sampled in a trial of the OX40 agonist ivuxolimab. The receptors stem from an adult with an advanced solid tumor such as melanoma, head and neck, liver or kidney cancer.

V and J are TRBV6-1 and TRBJ1-1, with D possibly matching TRBD1 (5 bases). V was pared by 7 bases and J by 1 base, with 16 bases between. Germline CDR1 and CDR2: MNHNS and SASEGT. The CDR3 is 15 residues long. In DNA, the CDR3 is TGTGCCAGCATGGGCGGGGGGAGTGGGAACACTGAAGCTTTCTTT. Translated: CASMGGGSGNTEAFF.

This chain joins TRBV2 and TRBJ2-7; D ambiguous. Deletions cut 7 bases from V and 2 bases from J, with 12 bases between. Germline CDR1 SNHLY, CDR2 FYNNEI. The CDR3 loop spans 13 amino acids. The CDR3 DNA is TGTGCCAGCAAGAGAGACGGACCCTACGAGCAGTACGTC. This encodes CASKRDGPYEQYV.

The chain recombines TRBV7-6 with TRBJ2-3; 9 nucleotides agree with TRBD2. Germline V gives CDR1 SGHVS, CDR2 FNYEAQ. V was clipped by 2 bases and J by 2 bases; unmatched bases: 11. There are 18 residues in the CDR3. CDR3 amino acids: CASSLTLAGQGVTDTQYF. The CDR3 DNA follows: TGTGCCAGCAGCTTAACCCTAGCGGGGCAGGGTGTCACAGATACGCAGTATTTT.

The CDR3 protein is CASSFGGEGYEQYV. CDR3 DNA sequence: TGTGCCAGCAGCTTTGGAGGGGAAGGCTACGAGCAGTACGTC. The chain combines TRBV5-6 with TRBJ2-7; the D gene is possibly TRBD2 (6 bases). Germline values: CDR1 SGHDT, CDR2 YYEEEE. This CDR3 has 14 residues. Trimming took off 2 bases at V and 3 bases at J, with 12 bases between the two ends.

This clone appeared once. The V gene is TRBV7-6, the J gene TRBJ1-1; D might be TRBD1 (6 bases). The CDR3 is 13 amino acids. Trimming stripped 5 bases from V and 3 bases from J, with 10 bases between. Germline assignment: CDR1 SGHVS and CDR2 FNYEAQ. Written as DNA, the CDR3 is TGTGCCAGCAGCATTCAGGGGTACACTGAAGCTTTCTTT. Protein sequence: CASSIQGYTEAFF.

The rearrangement uses TRBV28 and TRBJ1-5; D gene uncertain. CDR3 size: 16 residues. Trimming cost V 1 base and J 7 bases, with 17 bases left between them. Germline V lookup: CDR1 MDHEN, CDR2 SYDVKM. CDR3 in DNA: TGTGCCAGCAGTTTATCGGCAGGACCCTTTATCCAGCCCCAGCATTTT. It is translated as CASSLSAGPFIQPQHF.

The chain's CDR3 is CASSRASGDLQTQYF. The CDR3 region has the DNA TGTGCCAGTAGTAGGGCTAGCGGGGACCTTCAGACCCAGTACTTC. This sequence joins TRBV19 and TRBJ2-5, with 9 bases identical to TRBD2. Germline V CDR1 and CDR2: LNHDA, SQIVND (reference sequence). The CDR3 totals 15 residues. V gave up 4 bases and J gave up 6 bases; unmatched junction bases: 9.

This clone appeared once. The chain uses TRBV6-6 and TRBJ1-5, with D unresolved. Germline loops: CDR1 MNHNY, CDR2 SVGAGI (reference sequence). The CDR3 is 15 amino acids. Trimming shortened V by 8 bases and J by 0 bases, and 14 bases separated the two germline ends. The CDR3 nucleotides read TGTGCCAGCCAAGACATCTCGTATAGCAATCAGCCCCAGCATTTT. The encoded protein is CASQDISYSNQPQHF.

The gene calls are TRBV5-1 and TRBJ2-1; the D is unclear. This CDR3 is 14 amino acids long. Per the germline V gene, CDR1 is SGHRS and CDR2 is YFSETQ. The ends were cut back, 2 bases at V and 0 bases at J, with 6 bases in the middle. In nucleotides, the CDR3 is TGCGCCAGCAGCTTTGCGGACTCCTACAATGAGCAGTTCTTC. Protein: CASSFADSYNEQFF.

Regarding this clone: Other DNA sequences within the sample encode an identical CDR3. This chain joins TRBV30 and TRBJ2-5, with a weak D call TRBD1 (6 bases). With 1 base removed from V and 5 bases from J, the gap between germline ends came to 8 bases. Per the germline V gene, CDR1 is GTSNPN and CDR2 is SVGIG (reference sequence). This CDR3 has 12 amino acids. CDR3 DNA sequence: TGTGCCTGGAGTGGAGGGGGTGAGACCCAGTACTTC. This encodes CAWSGGGETQYF.

The chain recombines TRBV5-1 with TRBJ1-2; D uncertain. This CDR3 contains 15 residues. Germline V CDR1 and CDR2: SGHRS, YFSETQ. The ends were cut back, 0 bases at V and 3 bases at J, with 12 bases in the middle. The CDR3 coding sequence is TGCGCCAGCAGCTTGGCACTCGGGAGCGACTATGGCTACACCTTC. Translating gives CASSLALGSDYGYTF.

V usage is TRBV7-9 and J usage is TRBJ1-4, with 9 positions matching TRBD1. The CDR3 is 14 amino acids. Germline V gene sequence: CDR1 SEHNR, CDR2 FQNEAQ (reference sequence). The trim removed 0 bases at V and 7 bases at J, leaving 0 bases unmatched. CDR3 DNA sequence: TGTGCCAGCAGCTTAGCGACAGGGGGTGAAAAACTGTTTTTT. This codes for CASSLATGGEKLFF.

The chain carries TRBV27 and TRBJ1-5; D not certain. The V gene lost 4 bases and the J gene lost 6 bases, with 22 bases spanning the gap. Per germline, CDR1 MNHEY and CDR2 SMNVEV (reference sequence). CDR3 length: 17 residues. CDR3 in DNA: TGTGCCAGCAGTTCACTCAACGACATGGGGAGTGGTCAGCCCCAGCATTTT. Translated, it gives CASSSLNDMGSGQPQHF.

The chain combines TRBV27 with TRBJ2-3, with 7 bases lining up with TRBD1. Germline CDR1 is MNHEY and CDR2 is SMNVEV (reference sequence). CDR3 size: 15 residues. The junction had 6 bases not matched to a gene; V was cut back by 5 bases and J by 1 base. CDR3 coding DNA: TGTGCCAGCAGTGGGACAGTGGGTGGCACAGATACGCAGTATTTT. This sequence encodes CASSGTVGGTDTQYF.

The chain couples TRBV5-1 to TRBJ1-4; no firm D call. The CDR3 runs 13 residues. Germline CDR1 reads SGHRS; CDR2 reads YFSETQ. With 0 bases removed from V and 3 bases from J, the gap between germline ends came to 3 bases. The CDR3 coding sequence is TGCGCCAGCAGCTTGGGAGCTAATGAAAAACTGTTTTTT. Its protein is CASSLGANEKLFF.

The chain is built from TRBV7-2 and TRBJ2-1, with D tentatively TRBD2 (6 bases). V was pared by 6 bases and J by 1 base, with 19 bases between. CDR3 length equals 17 residues. The germline gives CDR1 SGHTA, CDR2 FQGNSA. The CDR3 sequence: CASRIYTARESYNEQFF. Written as DNA, the CDR3 is TGTGCCAGCAGAATTTATACGGCCCGGGAGTCCTACAATGAGCAGTTCTTC. The variable domain in full, with the rest retrieved from reference TRBV7-2 and TRBJ2-1, is GAGVSQSPSNKVTEKGKDVELRCDPISGHTALYWYRQSLGQGLEFLIYFQGNSAPDKSGLPSDRFSAERTGGSVSTLTIQRTQQEDSAVYLCASRIYTARESYNEQFFGPGTRLTVL.

The V and J genes are TRBV7-9 and TRBJ2-7; D may be TRBD1 (6 bases). In germline, CDR1 is SEHNR, CDR2 FQNEAQ (reference sequence). The length of the CDR3 is 15 residues. V lost 3 bases, J lost 0 bases, and 12 bases lay in between. The CDR3 nucleotides are TGTGCCAGCAGCTTCAAGGGGGTAAGCTCCTACGAGCAGTACTTC. Amino acids: CASSFKGVSSYEQYF.

V is TRBV15 and J is TRBJ2-5; TRBD1 is a possible D gene (6 bases). Per germline, CDR1 LNHNV and CDR2 YYDKDF (reference sequence). V dropped 0 bases and J dropped 5 bases, with 13 bases sitting between them. This CDR3 has 15 amino acids. The CDR3 sequence is CATSRESRGRETQYF. In nucleotides, the CDR3 is TGTGCCACCAGCAGAGAATCCAGGGGTCGGGAGACCCAGTACTTC.

This clone was found once. The V call is TRBV7-8, the J call TRBJ2-2; TRBD2 matches at 7 bases. J gave up 7 bases and V 0 bases, and 5 bases lay outside the gene matches. The CDR3 sequence is 15 residues long. Looked up from germline, CDR1 is SGHVS and CDR2 is FQNEAQ. CDR3 nucleotides: TGTGCCAGCAGCTTAGCGGGAGGGCCGAACGGGGAGCTGTTTTTT. It translates to CASSLAGGPNGELFF.

The chain links TRBV13 to TRBJ1-2, with a possible D match to TRBD1 (6 bases). CDR1 is PRHDT and CDR2 is FYEKMQ in the germline V gene (reference sequence). The V and J ends lost 4 bases and 4 bases respectively, with 22 bases between them. This CDR3 is 17 amino acids long. The CDR3 DNA sequence: TGTGCCAGCAGCTCCACAGGGACCCTGCATTCCTTCTATGGCTACACCTTC. It codes for CASSSTGTLHSFYGYTF. Full variable domain (remainder filled in from reference TRBV13 and TRBJ1-2): AAGVIQSPRHLIKEKRETATLKCYPIPRHDTVYWYQQGPGQDPQFLISFYEKMQSDKGSIPDRFSAQQFSDYHSELNMSSLELGDSALYFCASSSTGTLHSFYGYTFGSGTRLTVV.

The CDR3 is CASSRTSQSSYEQYV. Here the CDR3 DNA reads TGTGCCAGCAGCCGTACTAGTCAGAGCTCCTACGAGCAGTACGTC. The chain has TRBV6-6 and TRBJ2-7; possible D gene TRBD2, 5 bases. Trimming removed 6 bases at V and 0 bases at J, with 15 bases between. The CDR3 runs to 15 residues. Germline CDR1 MNHNY, CDR2 SVGAGI (reference sequence).

The chain combines TRBV6-1 with TRBJ2-1; 10 bases are shared with TRBD2. V lost 4 bases, J lost 3 bases, and 3 bases stayed unmatched. This CDR3 is 15 amino acids long. Germline V gives CDR1 MNHNS, CDR2 SASEGT. The CDR3 DNA reads TGTGCCAGCAGTGGGCTAGCGGGGGACTACAATGAGCAGTTCTTC. Encoded protein: CASSGLAGDYNEQFF.

The chain links TRBV6-1 to TRBJ1-2; D remains ambiguous. The CDR3 has 12 residues. V was trimmed by 3 bases and J by 8 bases, leaving 10 bases between them. CDR1 and CDR2 from the germline V gene are MNHNS and SASEGT. Written as DNA, the CDR3 is TGTGCCAGCAGTGATGTGGGGTTCGGCTACACCTTC. This codes for CASSDVGFGYTF.

V and J are TRBV10-1 and TRBJ2-3, with 8 bases aligning to TRBD2. V shed 4 bases, J shed 0 bases, and the junction held 9 bases outside the gene matches. This CDR3 region has 17 residues. The germline gives CDR1 WNHNN, CDR2 SYGVQD (reference sequence). This chain's CDR3 is CASSGFYSGASTDTQYF. The CDR3 DNA is TGCGCCAGCAGTGGCTTTTATAGCGGGGCCAGCACAGATACGCAGTATTTT.

The chain links TRBV6-1 to TRBJ1-2; TRBD1 might be the D (6 bases). CDR3 size: 13 residues. Per the germline V gene, CDR1 is MNHNS and CDR2 is SASEGT. V lost 11 bases to trimming and J lost 6 bases, with 19 bases between them. CDR3 in amino acids: CAGGAQRLNGYTF. In DNA, the CDR3 is TGTGCCGGGGGGGCGCAGCGGCTAAATGGCTACACCTTC.

This clone was seen a single time. The chain has TRBV5-4 and TRBJ1-4; TRBD1 aligns across 8 bases. Trimming cost V 3 bases and J 8 bases; bases outside gene matches: 6. The CDR3 runs to 14 residues. CDR1 and CDR2 from the germline V gene are SGHNT and YYREEE (reference sequence). As DNA, the CDR3 is TGTGCCAGCAGCTCGCCGGGACAGGCAGAAAAACTGTTTTTT. Protein product: CASSSPGQAEKLFF.

The CDR3, as DNA: TGTGCCAGTAGTTCTCAACATACAGTGGATTCACCCCTCCACTTT. This translates into CASSSQHTVDSPLHF. The gene calls are TRBV19 and TRBJ1-6; D remains unclear. This CDR3 has 15 residues. CDR1 is LNHDA and CDR2 is SQIVND in the germline V gene (reference sequence). V dropped 5 bases and J dropped 8 bases, with 16 bases sitting between them.

J is TRBJ1-6 and V is TRBV19, with unresolved D. The germline V and J ends were trimmed by 8 bases and 9 bases, with 14 bases remaining between them. In germline, CDR1 is LNHDA, CDR2 SQIVND (reference sequence). The CDR3 loop spans 13 amino acids. CDR3 sequence reads: CASGLNGGSPLHF. The CDR3 bases are TGTGCCAGTGGGCTGAACGGCGGTTCACCCCTCCACTTT.

The V gene is TRBV19, the J gene TRBJ1-2, with D unclear. CDR1 is LNHDA, CDR2 SQIVND, per germline (reference sequence). The CDR3 extends over 15 amino acids. Trimming took 1 base from V and 2 from J, leaving 11 bases between them. The CDR3 sequence: CASSIAAAYNYGYTF. The CDR3 DNA follows: TGTGCCAGTAGTATAGCGGCAGCATACAACTATGGCTACACCTTC.